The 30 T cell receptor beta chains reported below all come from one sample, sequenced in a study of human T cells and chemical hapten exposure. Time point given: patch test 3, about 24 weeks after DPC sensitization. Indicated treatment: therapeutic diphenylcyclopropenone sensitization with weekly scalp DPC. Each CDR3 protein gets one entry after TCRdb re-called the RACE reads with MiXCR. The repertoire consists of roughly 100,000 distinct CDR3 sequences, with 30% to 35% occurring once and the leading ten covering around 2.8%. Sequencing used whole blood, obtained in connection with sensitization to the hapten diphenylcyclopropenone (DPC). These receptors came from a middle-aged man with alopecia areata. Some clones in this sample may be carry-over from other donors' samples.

CDR3 protein: CASSPRTESYEQYF. CDR3 coding DNA: TGTGCCAGCTCACCCCGGACAGAATCCTACGAGCAGTACTTC. The gene calls are TRBV18 and TRBJ2-7, with D perhaps TRBD1 (6 bases). Looked up from germline, CDR1 is KGHSH and CDR2 is LQKENI. This CDR3 spans 14 amino acids. Between the trimmed V and J ends, which lost 3 bases and 1 base, there was a span of 10 bases.

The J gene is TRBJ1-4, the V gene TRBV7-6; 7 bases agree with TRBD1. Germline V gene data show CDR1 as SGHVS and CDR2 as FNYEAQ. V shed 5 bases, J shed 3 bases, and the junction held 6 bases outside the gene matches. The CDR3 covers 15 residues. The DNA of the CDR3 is TGTGCCAGCAGCGCAACCGGGACAGCTAATGAAAAACTGTTTTTT. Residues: CASSATGTANEKLFF.

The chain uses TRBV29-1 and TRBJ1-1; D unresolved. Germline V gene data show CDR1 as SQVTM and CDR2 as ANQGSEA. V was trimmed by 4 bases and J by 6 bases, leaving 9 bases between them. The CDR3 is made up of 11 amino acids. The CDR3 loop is CSVVSAAEAFF. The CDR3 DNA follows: TGCAGCGTTGTGTCAGCGGCTGAAGCTTTCTTT.

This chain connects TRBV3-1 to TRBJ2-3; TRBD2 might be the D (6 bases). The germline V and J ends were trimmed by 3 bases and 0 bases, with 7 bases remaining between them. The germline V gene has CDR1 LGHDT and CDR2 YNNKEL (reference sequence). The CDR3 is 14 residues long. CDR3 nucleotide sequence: TGTGCCAGCAGCCAGACTAGAAGCACAGATACGCAGTATTTT. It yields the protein CASSQTRSTDTQYF.

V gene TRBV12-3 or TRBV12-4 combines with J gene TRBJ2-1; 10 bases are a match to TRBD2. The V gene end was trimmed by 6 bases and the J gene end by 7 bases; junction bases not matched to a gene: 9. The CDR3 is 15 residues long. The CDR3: CASSPLAGAYNEQFF. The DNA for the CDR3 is TGTGCCAGCAGCCCCCTAGCGGGAGCTTATAATGAGCAGTTCTTC.

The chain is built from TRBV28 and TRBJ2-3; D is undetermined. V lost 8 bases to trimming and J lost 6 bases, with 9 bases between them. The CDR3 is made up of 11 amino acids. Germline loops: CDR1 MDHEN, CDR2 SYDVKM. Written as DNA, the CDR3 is TGTGCCAGCGGTGGATGGGATACGCAGTATTTT. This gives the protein CASGGWDTQYF. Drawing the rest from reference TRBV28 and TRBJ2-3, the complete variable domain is DVKVTQSSRYLVKRTGEKVFLECVQDMDHENMFWYRQDPGLGLRLIYFSYDVKMKEKGDIPEGYSVSREKKERFSLILESASTNQTSMYLCASGGWDTQYFGPGTRLTVL.

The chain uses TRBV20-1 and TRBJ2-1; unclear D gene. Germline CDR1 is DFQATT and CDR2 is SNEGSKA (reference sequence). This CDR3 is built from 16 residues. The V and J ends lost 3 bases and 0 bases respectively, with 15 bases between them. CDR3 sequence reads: CSARPPATSSYNEQFF. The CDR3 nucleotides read TGCAGTGCTAGGCCTCCAGCTACCAGCTCCTACAATGAGCAGTTCTTC.

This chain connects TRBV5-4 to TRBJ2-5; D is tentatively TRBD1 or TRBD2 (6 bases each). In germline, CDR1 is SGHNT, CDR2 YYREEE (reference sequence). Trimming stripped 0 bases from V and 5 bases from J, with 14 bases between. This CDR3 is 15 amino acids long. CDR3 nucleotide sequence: TGTGCCAGCAGCTTGGGAGGGGGGAGATTGGAGACCCAGTACTTC. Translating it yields CASSLGGGRLETQYF.

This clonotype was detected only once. CDR3 sequence (DNA): TGTGCCAGCTCCCTGAAACAGGGGGCAATCGCAGATACGCAGTATTTT. Its protein product is CASSLKQGAIADTQYF. The rearrangement uses TRBV18 and TRBJ2-3; 9 nucleotides align to TRBD1. The CDR3 is 16 residues long. Trimming removed 6 bases from V and 4 bases from J; junction bases left unmatched: 11. The germline V gene has CDR1 KGHSH and CDR2 LQKENI.

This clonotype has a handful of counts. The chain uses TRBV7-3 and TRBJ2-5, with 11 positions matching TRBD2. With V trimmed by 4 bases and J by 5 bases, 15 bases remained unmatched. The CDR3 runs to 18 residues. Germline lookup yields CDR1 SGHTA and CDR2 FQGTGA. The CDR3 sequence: CASSSTPEIAGGKETQYF. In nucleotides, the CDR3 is TGTGCCAGCAGCTCAACACCCGAGATAGCGGGAGGGAAGGAGACCCAGTACTTC.

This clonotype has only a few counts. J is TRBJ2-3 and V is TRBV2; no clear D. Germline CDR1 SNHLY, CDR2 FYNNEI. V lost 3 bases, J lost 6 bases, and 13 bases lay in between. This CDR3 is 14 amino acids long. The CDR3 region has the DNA TGTGCCAGCAGTGACCGACTGTTGGTGGATACGCAGTATTTT. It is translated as CASSDRLLVDTQYF.

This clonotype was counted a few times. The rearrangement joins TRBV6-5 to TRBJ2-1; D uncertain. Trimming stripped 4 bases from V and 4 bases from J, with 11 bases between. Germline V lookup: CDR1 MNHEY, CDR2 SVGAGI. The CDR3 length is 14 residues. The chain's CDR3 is CASSSSTVYNEQFF. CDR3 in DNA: TGTGCCAGCAGTTCGTCGACGGTTTACAATGAGCAGTTCTTC.

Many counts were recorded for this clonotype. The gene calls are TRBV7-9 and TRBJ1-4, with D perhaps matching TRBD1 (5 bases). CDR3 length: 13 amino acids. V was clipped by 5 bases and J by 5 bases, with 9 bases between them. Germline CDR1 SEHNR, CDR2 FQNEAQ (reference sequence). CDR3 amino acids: CASSRGQNEKLFF. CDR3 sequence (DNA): TGTGCCAGCAGCCGAGGACAAAATGAAAAACTGTTTTTT.

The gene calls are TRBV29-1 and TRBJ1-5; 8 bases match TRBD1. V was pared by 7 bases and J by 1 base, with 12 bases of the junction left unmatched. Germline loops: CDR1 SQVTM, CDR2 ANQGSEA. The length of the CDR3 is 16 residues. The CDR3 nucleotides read TGCAGCGCCCTGGCGGGGACAGGAGGGAGCAATCAGCCCCAGCATTTT. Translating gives CSALAGTGGSNQPQHF.

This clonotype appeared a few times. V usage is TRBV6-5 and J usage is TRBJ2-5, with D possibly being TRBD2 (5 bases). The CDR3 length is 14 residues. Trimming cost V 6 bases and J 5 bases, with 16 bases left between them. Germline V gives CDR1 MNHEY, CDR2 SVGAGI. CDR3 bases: TGTGCCAGCAGCCTACTTAGACGGGGTGAGACCCAGTACTTC. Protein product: CASSLLRRGETQYF.

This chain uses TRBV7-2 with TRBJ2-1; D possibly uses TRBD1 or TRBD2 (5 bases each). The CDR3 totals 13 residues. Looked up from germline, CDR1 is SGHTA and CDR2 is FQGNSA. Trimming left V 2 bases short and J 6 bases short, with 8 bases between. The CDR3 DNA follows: TGTGCCAGCAGCTTACGTGGGACCAATGAGCAGTTCTTC. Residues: CASSLRGTNEQFF. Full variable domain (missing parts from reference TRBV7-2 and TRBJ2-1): GAGVSQSPSNKVTEKGKDVELRCDPISGHTALYWYRQSLGQGLEFLIYFQGNSAPDKSGLPSDRFSAERTGGSVSTLTIQRTQQEDSAVYLCASSLRGTNEQFFGPGTRLTVL.

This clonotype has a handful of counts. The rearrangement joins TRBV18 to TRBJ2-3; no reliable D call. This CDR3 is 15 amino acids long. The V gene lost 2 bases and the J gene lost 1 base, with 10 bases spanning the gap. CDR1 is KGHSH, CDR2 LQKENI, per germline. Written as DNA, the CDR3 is TGTGCCAGCTCACCAATCGGACCACGCACAGATACGCAGTATTTT. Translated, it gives CASSPIGPRTDTQYF.

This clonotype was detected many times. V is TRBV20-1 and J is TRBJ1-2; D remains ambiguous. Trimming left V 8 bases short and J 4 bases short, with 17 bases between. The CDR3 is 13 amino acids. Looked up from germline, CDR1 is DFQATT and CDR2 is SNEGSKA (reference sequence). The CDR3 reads CSMLEGSSYGYTF. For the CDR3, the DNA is TGCAGTATGTTGGAGGGATCCTCCTATGGCTACACCTTC.

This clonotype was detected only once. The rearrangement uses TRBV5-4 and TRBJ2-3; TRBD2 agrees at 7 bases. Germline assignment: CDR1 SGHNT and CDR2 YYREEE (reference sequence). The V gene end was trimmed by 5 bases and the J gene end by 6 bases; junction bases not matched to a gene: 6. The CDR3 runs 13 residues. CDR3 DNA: TGTGCCAGCAGGCCGGGAGGTTTGGATACGCAGTATTTT. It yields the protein CASRPGGLDTQYF.

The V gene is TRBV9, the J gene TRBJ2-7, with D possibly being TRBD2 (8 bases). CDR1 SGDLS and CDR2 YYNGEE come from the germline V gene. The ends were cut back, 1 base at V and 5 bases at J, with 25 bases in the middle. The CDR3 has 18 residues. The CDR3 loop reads CASSVLPGGAGGNHEQYF. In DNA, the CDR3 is TGTGCCAGCAGCGTACTCCCCGGGGGGGCAGGGGGAAATCACGAGCAGTACTTC.

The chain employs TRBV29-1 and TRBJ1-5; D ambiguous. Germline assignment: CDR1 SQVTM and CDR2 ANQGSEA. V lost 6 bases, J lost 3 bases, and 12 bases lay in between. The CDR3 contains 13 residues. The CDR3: CSVAEEPNQPQHF. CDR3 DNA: TGCAGCGTGGCCGAAGAACCCAATCAGCCCCAGCATTTT. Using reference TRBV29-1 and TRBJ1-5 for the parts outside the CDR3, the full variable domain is SAVISQKPSRDICQRGTSLTIQCQVDSQVTMMFWYRQQPGQSLTLIATANQGSEATYESGFVIDKFPISRPNLTFSTLTVSNMSPEDSSIYLCSVAEEPNQPQHFGDGTRLSIL.

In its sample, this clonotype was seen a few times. In DNA, the CDR3 is TGTGCCAGCAGTTACGGGGACCCTAGGGATTCACCCCTCCACTTT. Protein sequence: CASSYGDPRDSPLHF. The J gene is TRBJ1-6, the V gene TRBV6-5; tentative D call: TRBD1 (5 bases). The germline CDR1 and CDR2 sequences are MNHEY and SVGAGI. This CDR3 has 15 residues. Trimming removed 2 bases at V and 8 bases at J, with 13 bases between.

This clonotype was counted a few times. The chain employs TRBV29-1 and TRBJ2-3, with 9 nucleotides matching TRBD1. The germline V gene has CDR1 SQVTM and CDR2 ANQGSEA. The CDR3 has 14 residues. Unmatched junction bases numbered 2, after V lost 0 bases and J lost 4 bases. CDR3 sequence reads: CSVEEGTGSDTQYF. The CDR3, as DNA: TGCAGCGTTGAAGAGGGGACAGGGTCAGATACGCAGTATTTT.

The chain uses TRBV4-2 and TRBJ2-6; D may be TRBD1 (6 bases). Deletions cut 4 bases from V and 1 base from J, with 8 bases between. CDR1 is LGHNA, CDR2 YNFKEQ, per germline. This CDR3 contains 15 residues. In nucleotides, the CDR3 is TGTGCCAGCAGCCCAGGGGAGTCTGGGGCCAACGTCCTGACTTTC. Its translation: CASSPGESGANVLTF.

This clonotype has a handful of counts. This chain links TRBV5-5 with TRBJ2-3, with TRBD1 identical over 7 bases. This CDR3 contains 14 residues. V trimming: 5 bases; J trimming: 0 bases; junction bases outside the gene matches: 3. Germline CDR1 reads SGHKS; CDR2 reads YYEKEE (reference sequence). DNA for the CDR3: TGTGCCAGCAGGAGACAGGGAAGCACAGATACGCAGTATTTT. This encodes CASRRQGSTDTQYF.

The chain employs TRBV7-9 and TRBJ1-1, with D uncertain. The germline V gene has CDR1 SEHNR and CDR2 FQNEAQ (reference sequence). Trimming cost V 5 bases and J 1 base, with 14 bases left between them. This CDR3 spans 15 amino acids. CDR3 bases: TGTGCCAGCAGCCCCAAGGGTACAGAGAACACTGAAGCTTTCTTT. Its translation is CASSPKGTENTEAFF.

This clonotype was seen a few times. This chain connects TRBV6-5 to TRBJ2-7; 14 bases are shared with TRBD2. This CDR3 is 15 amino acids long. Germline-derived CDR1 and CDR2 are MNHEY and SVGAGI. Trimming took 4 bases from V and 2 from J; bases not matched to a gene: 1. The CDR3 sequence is CASSSTSGGAYEQYV. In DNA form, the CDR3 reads TGTGCCAGCAGTTCGACTAGCGGGGGGGCCTACGAGCAGTACGTC.

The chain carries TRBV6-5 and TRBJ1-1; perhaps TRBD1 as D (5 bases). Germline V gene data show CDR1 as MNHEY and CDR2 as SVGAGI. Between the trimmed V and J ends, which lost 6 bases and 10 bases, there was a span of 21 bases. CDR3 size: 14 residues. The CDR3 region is CASSRGTYIRAAFF. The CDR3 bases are TGTGCCAGCAGCCGCGGGACCTACATTCGGGCAGCTTTCTTT.

Written as DNA, the CDR3 is TGCAGTGCTAGAGGTATACAGGGCAATCAGCCCCAGCATTTT. It yields the protein CSARGIQGNQPQHF. The gene calls are TRBV20-1 and TRBJ1-5, with D possibly TRBD1 on 5 matching bases. V dropped 1 base and J dropped 2 bases, with 9 bases sitting between them. Germline loops: CDR1 DFQATT, CDR2 SNEGSKA (reference sequence). The CDR3 runs 14 residues.

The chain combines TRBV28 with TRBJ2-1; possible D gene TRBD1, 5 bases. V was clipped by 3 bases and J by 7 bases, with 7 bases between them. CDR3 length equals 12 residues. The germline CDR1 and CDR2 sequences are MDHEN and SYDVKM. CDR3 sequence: CASSLGPNEQFF. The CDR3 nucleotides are TGTGCCAGCAGTTTGGGGCCTAATGAGCAGTTCTTC.